This note documents a single T cell receptor (beta chain) sequence. Germline CDR1 and CDR2: LNHDA and SQIVND (reference sequence). The CDR3 has 13 amino acids. Trimming took 5 bases from V and 4 from J, leaving 11 bases between them. This record belongs to a study of T cell changes during pregnancy in multiple sclerosis. Generated by immunoSEQ multiplex PCR, the TCRdb table keeps only in-frame clones and is missing some. The table has around 100,000 clones, about 89% seen once. The chain links TRBV19 to TRBJ1-1; D remains unclear. This sequence originates from a female donor with multiple sclerosis, enrolled in a pregnancy study. The sequencing used peripheral blood, collected after pregnancy. CDR3 DNA sequence: TGTGCCAGTAGTTTGATGTCGAGCACTGAAGCTTTCTTT. This encodes CASSLMSSTEAFF.